These 4 T cell receptor beta chains were all obtained from the same sample, sequenced in a study of T-cell reconstitution after alpha-beta-depleted transplantation in children. Unique molecular identifiers tagged the TCRbeta library. MiXCR was run by TCRdb on the PCR reads, yielding one entry per CDR3 protein. This table has 440,000 or so distinct CDR3 sequences, roughly two fifths appearing once. Sample: PBMCs, taken before TCRalphabeta/CD19-depleted stem cell transplant. Source of these receptors: a girl between 2 and 10 years old with aplastic anemia, due to receive a stem cell transplant.

This clonotype has just a few counts. This CDR3 reads CASSRGIEETQYF. The CDR3, as DNA: TGTGCCAGTAGCCGGGGCATAGAAGAGACCCAGTACTTC. The chain links TRBV19 to TRBJ2-5, with D perhaps matching TRBD1 or TRBD2 (5 bases each). The V gene's germline CDR1 is LNHDA and CDR2 SQIVND (reference sequence). Between the trimmed V and J ends, which lost 6 bases and 3 bases, there was a span of 11 bases. The CDR3 sequence is 13 residues long.

As for this clonotype: The junction shows a germline mismatch at one end, possibly a read error. The chain joins TRBV25-1 to TRBJ1-1; D not resolved. CDR1 is MGHDK and CDR2 is SYGVNS in the germline V gene. The CDR3 loop spans 13 amino acids. The DNA of the CDR3 is TGTGCCAGCAGTGAATCGAAAAACACTGAAGTTTTCTTT. Translation gives CASSESKNTEVFF.

The rearrangement links TRBV18 to TRBJ2-7; weak D call: TRBD2 (7 bases). Germline lookup yields CDR1 KGHSH and CDR2 LQKENI. The CDR3 is 14 amino acids. V was clipped by 5 bases and J by 6 bases, with 17 bases between them. CDR3 coding DNA: TGTGCCAGCTCATCGTGGGGGGGCGAATCCGAGCAGTACTTC. This translates into CASSSWGGESEQYF.

This chain links TRBV6-1 with TRBJ2-7; D possibly corresponds to TRBD1 (7 bases). Between the trimmed V and J ends, which lost 8 bases and 1 base, there was a span of 18 bases. Germline values: CDR1 MNHNS, CDR2 SASEGT. This CDR3 spans 15 amino acids. CDR3 DNA sequence: TGTGCCAGCGCTGAAGAGCAGGGGGGATCCTACGAGCAGTACTTC. Translating gives CASAEEQGGSYEQYF.